The clone carrying this TCR beta chain was observed a few times. Antigen: not known. This sample is drawn from a study of CD8 T cells in ankylosing spondylitis. Study results and caveats: Fewer than 10 highly homologous variants formed a TCR beta motif that appeared characteristic of ankylosing spondylitis blood. From matched ankylosing spondylitis synovial fluid, disease-linked clones were reportedly recovered at significantly enriched levels. As for the disease-linked clones, they showed a CD8+ phenotype and occurred at relatively low frequencies in peripheral blood.

By quantitative 5'-RACE with molecular barcodes, the TCR beta libraries were made. TCRdb used MiXCR to reprocess the 5' RACE reads, holding one entry per CDR3 protein. This table has 30,000 to 45,000 distinct CDR3 sequences, approximately 15% appearing once. The CDR3 runs to 14 residues. V was shortened by 1 base and J by 0 bases, with 8 bases between the two germline ends. Germline values: CDR1 SQVTM, CDR2 ANQGSEA. V is TRBV29-1 and J is TRBJ2-3; D call uncertain. The sequencing sample was made of blood. The receptor was derived from a male donor with ankylosing spondylitis or in good health (not recorded which). CDR3 sequence: CSVEVLPSTDTQYF. The CDR3 region has the DNA TGCAGCGTTGAAGTGCTCCCTAGCACAGATACGCAGTATTTT.